This is a list of T cell receptor beta chains from one sample in a study of blood T cell repertoires in COVID-19. Data came from immunoSEQ multiplex PCR; TCRdb stores just in-frame clones and leaves some out. The data hold about 200,000 clones, with about 87% observed a single time. Material for sequencing was PBMCs or T cells enriched from blood (not recorded which). The receptors shown here come from a man aged 25-40 years who had recovered from COVID-19. Each CDR3 is given with its conserved first and last residue. Each record gives: clone size, J gene, V gene, D gene, CDR3 DNA, CDR3 protein. A D gene is named only where the DNA matches it firmly. Rows may omit the clone size; those that give it use once, few, many or a size class.

clone_size: few; j_call: TRBJ1-1; v_call: TRBV4-1; d_call: NA; cdr3_nt: TGCGCCAGCAGCCAGCTTGAGGACACTGAAGCTTTCTTT; cdr3_aa: CASSQLEDTEAFF
clone_size: NA; j_call: TRBJ2-1; v_call: TRBV9; d_call: TRBD2; cdr3_nt: TGTGCCAGCAGTGCTAAGCCAGCGGGGGGATACAATGAGCAGTTCTTC; cdr3_aa: CASSAKPAGGYNEQFF
clone_size: NA; j_call: TRBJ1-1; v_call: TRBV6-5; d_call: NA; cdr3_nt: TGTGCCAGCAGTTACTCGTACGGGGGGTTCACTGAAGCTTTCTTT; cdr3_aa: CASSYSYGGFTEAFF
clone_size: NA; j_call: TRBJ1-2; v_call: TRBV19; d_call: TRBD1; cdr3_nt: TGTGCCAGTAAATTGGGACAGAATAACTATGGCTACACCTTC; cdr3_aa: CASKLGQNNYGYTF
clone_size: NA; j_call: TRBJ2-3; v_call: TRBV4-1; d_call: NA; cdr3_nt: TGCGCCAGCAGCCCGTCGGGACTCTCTACGCAGTATTTT; cdr3_aa: CASSPSGLSTQYF
clone_size: NA; j_call: TRBJ1-6; v_call: TRBV2; d_call: NA; cdr3_nt: TGTGCCAGCAGTGGAGGGAATGTCGATAATTCACCCCTCCACTTT; cdr3_aa: CASSGGNVDNSPLHF
clone_size: NA; j_call: TRBJ2-5; v_call: TRBV27; d_call: NA; cdr3_nt: TGTGCCAGCAGTCAAACAGGGGAGACCCAGTACTTC; cdr3_aa: CASSQTGETQYF
clone_size: NA; j_call: TRBJ1-5; v_call: TRBV4-1; d_call: NA; cdr3_nt: TGCGCCAGCAGCCAAGTAACGGCCCGGGAGCCCCAGCATTTT; cdr3_aa: CASSQVTAREPQHF
clone_size: once; j_call: TRBJ2-1; v_call: TRBV6-2/TRBV6-3; d_call: TRBD1; cdr3_nt: TGTGCCAGCAGTAACGTAGGGGGCGGGTACAATGAGCAGTTCTTC; cdr3_aa: CASSNVGGGYNEQFF
clone_size: NA; j_call: TRBJ1-3; v_call: TRBV18; d_call: NA; cdr3_nt: TGTGCCAGCTCACCGGGGCAGTCTGGAAACACCATATATTTT; cdr3_aa: CASSPGQSGNTIYF
clone_size: NA; j_call: TRBJ1-1; v_call: TRBV5-5; d_call: NA; cdr3_nt: TGTGCCAGCAGCTTGTCAGGGTCTGAAGCTTTCTTT; cdr3_aa: CASSLSGSEAFF
clone_size: NA; j_call: TRBJ2-5; v_call: TRBV4-1; d_call: TRBD2; cdr3_nt: TGCGCCAGCAGCCAAGTAGCGGCAGGGTTGGTAGCGGGAGGAGAGACCCAGTACTTC; cdr3_aa: CASSQVAAGLVAGGETQYF
clone_size: NA; j_call: TRBJ1-5; v_call: TRBV24-1; d_call: TRBD1; cdr3_nt: TGTGCCACCAGTGACCTCGGGACAGGAAATCAGCCCCAGCATTTT; cdr3_aa: CATSDLGTGNQPQHF
clone_size: NA; j_call: TRBJ1-3; v_call: TRBV4-3; d_call: NA; cdr3_nt: TGCGCCAGCAGCCAAGATTTCAACGGACAGACACTAGGAAACACCATATATTTT; cdr3_aa: CASSQDFNGQTLGNTIYF
clone_size: NA; j_call: TRBJ2-7; v_call: TRBV10-3; d_call: TRBD1; cdr3_nt: TGTGCCATCAGGGGGACAGGGTCCTACGAGCAGTACTTC; cdr3_aa: CAIRGTGSYEQYF
clone_size: NA; j_call: TRBJ2-2; v_call: TRBV5-1; d_call: TRBD1; cdr3_nt: TGCGCCAGCAGCGCCGGACAGGGGGCGGCCGGGGAGCTGTTTTTT; cdr3_aa: CASSAGQGAAGELFF
clone_size: NA; j_call: TRBJ2-2; v_call: TRBV12-3/TRBV12-4; d_call: NA; cdr3_nt: TGTGCCAGCAGTTCAATCAACACCGGGGAGCTGTTTTTT; cdr3_aa: CASSSINTGELFF
clone_size: NA; j_call: TRBJ2-1; v_call: TRBV5-1; d_call: TRBD1; cdr3_nt: TGCGCCAGCAGCTTGGCGGGACAGGGCTTCTATAATGAGCAGTTCTTC; cdr3_aa: CASSLAGQGFYNEQFF
clone_size: NA; j_call: TRBJ1-5; v_call: TRBV29-1; d_call: TRBD1; cdr3_nt: TGCAGCGTTCGGACAGGGGAGGAACAGCCCCAGCATTTT; cdr3_aa: CSVRTGEEQPQHF
clone_size: few; j_call: TRBJ2-7; v_call: TRBV5-6; d_call: NA; cdr3_nt: TGTGCCAGCAGCTCGATACCGAGCTACGAGCAGTACTTC; cdr3_aa: CASSSIPSYEQYF
clone_size: NA; j_call: TRBJ1-1; v_call: TRBV28; d_call: TRBD1; cdr3_nt: TGTGCCAGCAGGGAGGGACAGGCGGGCACTGAAGCTTTCTTT; cdr3_aa: CASREGQAGTEAFF
clone_size: NA; j_call: TRBJ2-1; v_call: TRBV9; d_call: TRBD2; cdr3_nt: TGTGCCAGCAGCGACCCTCGGAGGACTAGCGGAACCTCCTACAATGAGCAGTTCTTC; cdr3_aa: CASSDPRRTSGTSYNEQFF
clone_size: NA; j_call: TRBJ2-7; v_call: TRBV11-2; d_call: NA; cdr3_nt: TGTGCCAGCAGCTTAGGTCTTTACGAGCAGTACTTC; cdr3_aa: CASSLGLYEQYF
clone_size: NA; j_call: TRBJ1-5; v_call: TRBV30; d_call: NA; cdr3_nt: TGTGCCTGGAGTATTACAGGTGATCAGCCCCAGCATTTT; cdr3_aa: CAWSITGDQPQHF
clone_size: NA; j_call: TRBJ2-4; v_call: TRBV9; d_call: TRBD1; cdr3_nt: TGTGCCAGCAGCGCCACCGGGACAGAAGACATTCAGTACTTC; cdr3_aa: CASSATGTEDIQYF
clone_size: NA; j_call: TRBJ2-6; v_call: TRBV18; d_call: TRBD1; cdr3_nt: TGTGCCAGCTCACCAGGGACAGGTCTCTTCCTGACTTTC; cdr3_aa: CASSPGTGLFLTF
clone_size: NA; j_call: TRBJ2-7; v_call: TRBV2; d_call: NA; cdr3_nt: TGTGCCAGCGGAAAGGACTTCGCTAGCGAGCAGTACTTC; cdr3_aa: CASGKDFASEQYF
clone_size: once; j_call: TRBJ2-2; v_call: TRBV6-5; d_call: NA; cdr3_nt: TGTGCCAGCGGTCGGCAGGGAAACACCGGGGAGCTGTTTTTT; cdr3_aa: CASGRQGNTGELFF
clone_size: NA; j_call: TRBJ2-1; v_call: TRBV7-9; d_call: TRBD1; cdr3_nt: TGTGCCAGCAGCAGAGGGACAGGGGATGTTTATGAGCAGTTCTTC; cdr3_aa: CASSRGTGDVYEQFF
clone_size: NA; j_call: TRBJ1-1; v_call: TRBV5-6; d_call: TRBD1; cdr3_nt: TGTGCCAGCACCCCGACAGGGCGGTCCACTGAAGCTTTCTTT; cdr3_aa: CASTPTGRSTEAFF
clone_size: NA; j_call: TRBJ2-3; v_call: TRBV11-2; d_call: NA; cdr3_nt: TGTGCCAGCAGCTTAGAGTTCAGCGACCCTAGCACAGATACGCAGTATTTT; cdr3_aa: CASSLEFSDPSTDTQYF
clone_size: NA; j_call: TRBJ1-3; v_call: TRBV6-5; d_call: TRBD1; cdr3_nt: TGTGCCAGCAGCGGAACAGGGGCTGGAAACACCATATATTTT; cdr3_aa: CASSGTGAGNTIYF
clone_size: NA; j_call: TRBJ2-6; v_call: TRBV27; d_call: NA; cdr3_nt: TGTGCCAGCAGTCCCCTCCTCTCTGGGGCCAACGTCCTGACTTTC; cdr3_aa: CASSPLLSGANVLTF
clone_size: NA; j_call: TRBJ1-2; v_call: TRBV3-1/TRBV3-2; d_call: TRBD1; cdr3_nt: TGTGCCAGCAGCCAGACAGGGGATCGTGGCTACACCTTC; cdr3_aa: CASSQTGDRGYTF
clone_size: NA; j_call: TRBJ2-3; v_call: TRBV29-1; d_call: TRBD1; cdr3_nt: TGCAGCGTTGATCGGGACAGGGGAAGATCCAGCACAGATACGCAGTATTTT; cdr3_aa: CSVDRDRGRSSTDTQYF
clone_size: NA; j_call: TRBJ2-1; v_call: TRBV27; d_call: NA; cdr3_nt: TGTGCCAGCAGTTCAGACAGATACAATGAGCAGTTCTTC; cdr3_aa: CASSSDRYNEQFF
clone_size: NA; j_call: TRBJ2-7; v_call: TRBV15; d_call: NA; cdr3_nt: TGTGCCACCAGAGGCGGGGGCGGTATTGACGAGCAGTACTTC; cdr3_aa: CATRGGGGIDEQYF
clone_size: NA; j_call: TRBJ2-6; v_call: TRBV23-1; d_call: NA; cdr3_nt: TGCAAACAGGGCGACCTATACTCTGGGGCCAACGTCCTGACTTTC; cdr3_aa: CKQGDLYSGANVLTF
clone_size: few; j_call: TRBJ2-7; v_call: TRBV28; d_call: TRBD2; cdr3_nt: TGTGCCAGCAGCCGGACTAGCGGGGTACTCTACGAGCAGTACTTC; cdr3_aa: CASSRTSGVLYEQYF
clone_size: NA; j_call: TRBJ2-1; v_call: TRBV7-9; d_call: NA; cdr3_nt: TGTGCCAGCAGCCCCGGTCGGAGCTCCTACAATGAGCAGTTCTTC; cdr3_aa: CASSPGRSSYNEQFF
clone_size: NA; j_call: TRBJ1-2; v_call: TRBV19; d_call: NA; cdr3_nt: TGTGCCACCGAGACAGGAGCTAACTATGGCTACACCTTC; cdr3_aa: CATETGANYGYTF
clone_size: NA; j_call: TRBJ2-5; v_call: TRBV5-1; d_call: TRBD1; cdr3_nt: TGCGCCAGCAGCTTGAGGGACAGGTGGGAGACCCAGTACTTC; cdr3_aa: CASSLRDRWETQYF
clone_size: NA; j_call: TRBJ1-6; v_call: TRBV7-6; d_call: NA; cdr3_nt: TGTGCCAGCAGCTGGAGCGGGACGGGCAATTCACCCCTCCACTTT; cdr3_aa: CASSWSGTGNSPLHF
clone_size: NA; j_call: TRBJ1-1; v_call: TRBV6-5; d_call: NA; cdr3_nt: TGTGCCAGCAGTTCCGGACAGTACACTGAAGCTTTCTTT; cdr3_aa: CASSSGQYTEAFF
clone_size: NA; j_call: TRBJ2-2; v_call: TRBV6-5; d_call: TRBD1; cdr3_nt: TGTGCCAGCTTCGGGACAGTTAGGCGCACCGGGGAGCTGTTTTTT; cdr3_aa: CASFGTVRRTGELFF
clone_size: NA; j_call: TRBJ2-1; v_call: TRBV24-1; d_call: TRBD2; cdr3_nt: TGTGCCACCAGTGACCCCCGCCTGGGCGGGAGGACAAACAATGAGCAGTTCTTC; cdr3_aa: CATSDPRLGGRTNNEQFF
clone_size: NA; j_call: TRBJ1-3; v_call: TRBV30; d_call: NA; cdr3_nt: TGTGCCTGGAGTGGGGCCTCTGGAAACACCATATATTTT; cdr3_aa: CAWSGASGNTIYF
clone_size: NA; j_call: TRBJ2-7; v_call: TRBV12-3/TRBV12-4; d_call: NA; cdr3_nt: TGTGCCAGCAGTTCGCGAGTGACCTACGAGCAGTACTTC; cdr3_aa: CASSSRVTYEQYF
clone_size: NA; j_call: TRBJ1-1; v_call: TRBV30; d_call: NA; cdr3_nt: TGTGCCTGGAGTGTGTCAGGGGCGAGCACTGAAGCTTTCTTT; cdr3_aa: CAWSVSGASTEAFF
clone_size: NA; j_call: TRBJ2-1; v_call: TRBV18; d_call: NA; cdr3_nt: TGTGCCAGCTCACCACCTAAAGGACAGAACGGTGAGCAGTTCTTC; cdr3_aa: CASSPPKGQNGEQFF
clone_size: once; j_call: TRBJ1-1; v_call: TRBV27; d_call: NA; cdr3_nt: TGTGCCAGCAGTTTATCCCAGGGATCTGAAGCTTTCTTT; cdr3_aa: CASSLSQGSEAFF
clone_size: NA; j_call: TRBJ2-4; v_call: TRBV9; d_call: TRBD2; cdr3_nt: TGTGCCAGCAGCGCGGTCCTTGGGGGGGATAGCATTCAGTACTTC; cdr3_aa: CASSAVLGGDSIQYF
clone_size: NA; j_call: TRBJ2-5; v_call: TRBV19; d_call: NA; cdr3_nt: TGTGCCAGTCGACAAACCGGGACACCTACTGAGACCCAGTACTTC; cdr3_aa: CASRQTGTPTETQYF
clone_size: NA; j_call: TRBJ2-3; v_call: TRBV9; d_call: TRBD1; cdr3_nt: TGTGCCAGCAGCGTAGATGACGGACAGGGAACAGATACGCAGTATTTT; cdr3_aa: CASSVDDGQGTDTQYF
clone_size: NA; j_call: TRBJ1-1; v_call: TRBV5-1; d_call: NA; cdr3_nt: TGCGCCAGCAGCCCCTACAAAGGACAATCAGACACTGAAGCTTTCTTT; cdr3_aa: CASSPYKGQSDTEAFF
clone_size: NA; j_call: TRBJ2-2; v_call: TRBV6-2/TRBV6-3; d_call: TRBD1; cdr3_nt: TGTGCCAGCAGTGCAGGACAGGGGAGGATGTACACCGGGGAGCTGTTTTTT; cdr3_aa: CASSAGQGRMYTGELFF
clone_size: once; j_call: TRBJ2-1; v_call: TRBV29-1; d_call: NA; cdr3_nt: TGCAGCGTTTTTCTTGGGGAGAATGAGCAGTTCTTC; cdr3_aa: CSVFLGENEQFF
clone_size: NA; j_call: TRBJ1-6; v_call: TRBV6-6; d_call: TRBD1; cdr3_nt: TGTGCCAGCCATACCGGGACAGGGGCTAATTCACCCCTCCACTTT; cdr3_aa: CASHTGTGANSPLHF
clone_size: few; j_call: TRBJ2-7; v_call: TRBV3-1/TRBV3-2; d_call: NA; cdr3_nt: TGTGCCAGCAGCCAATTGGACTTCTCCTACGAGCAGTACTTC; cdr3_aa: CASSQLDFSYEQYF